Reported below is one T cell receptor beta chain. Its antigen is currently unknown. The data originate from a study of T cell responses to AZD1222 COVID-19 vaccine. General study findings and limits: Only a handful of AZD1222 recipients, more than five in all, had baseline seropositivity. Regions 160-218 and 743-854 dominated among vaccine-associated CD4 TCRs spanning spike. Donors, mostly white British, included more females; clonal diversity was possibly underestimated.

Generated by immunoSEQ multiplex PCR, the TCRdb table keeps only in-frame clones and is missing some. Among roughly 180,000 clones, roughly 94% were seen once, and the ten largest hold roughly 1.5%. The CDR3 runs to 13 residues. Trimming removed 3 bases at V and 11 bases at J, with 16 bases between. Germline V CDR1 and CDR2: SGHVS, FQNEAQ. Recipients boosted at about 4 weeks or about 12 weeks are pooled. The clonotype comes from an adult who received the AZD1222 COVID-19 vaccine. The V call is TRBV7-8, the J call TRBJ1-1, with a tentative D call TRBD1 (5 bases). The sequencing used peripheral blood, collected 28 days after the second AZD1222 dose. The CDR3 spells CASSFRTGTRAFF. In DNA, the CDR3 is TGTGCCAGCAGCTTCCGAACCGGGACTAGGGCTTTCTTT.